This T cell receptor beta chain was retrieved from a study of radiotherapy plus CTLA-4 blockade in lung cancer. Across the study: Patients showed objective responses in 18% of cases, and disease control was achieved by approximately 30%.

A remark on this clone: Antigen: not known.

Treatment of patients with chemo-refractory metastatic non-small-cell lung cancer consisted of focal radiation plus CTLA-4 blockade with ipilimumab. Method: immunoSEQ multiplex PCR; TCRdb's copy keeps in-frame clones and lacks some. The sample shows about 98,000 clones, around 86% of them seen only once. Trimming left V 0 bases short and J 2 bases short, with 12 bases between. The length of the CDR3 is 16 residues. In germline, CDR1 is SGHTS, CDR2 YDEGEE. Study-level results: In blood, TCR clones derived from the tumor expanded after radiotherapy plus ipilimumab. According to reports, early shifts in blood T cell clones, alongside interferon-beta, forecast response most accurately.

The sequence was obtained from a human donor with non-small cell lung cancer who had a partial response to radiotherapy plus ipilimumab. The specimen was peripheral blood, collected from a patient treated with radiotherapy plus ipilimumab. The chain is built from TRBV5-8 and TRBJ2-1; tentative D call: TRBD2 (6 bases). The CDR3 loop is CASSLAWGRTYNEQFF. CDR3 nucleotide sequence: TGTGCCAGCAGCTTGGCGTGGGGGAGGACCTACAATGAGCAGTTCTTC.